This T cell receptor (beta chain) emerged from a study of blood T cell repertoires in COVID-19. Study as a whole: COVID-19 samples, acute and convalescent, were from the United States, Italy and Spain. From T cells, B-cell-depleted T cells, or PBMCs came the material, which was cDNA or gDNA.

In the original workflow: Scientists estimated how many nucleated cells there were by amplifying reference gene primers. Clones were read by immunoSEQ multiplex PCR, and TCRdb kept only the in-frame ones, dropping some. That table furnishes V, J and clone size, whereas the DNA furnished D and trimming. The sample has 100,000 to 150,000 clones, around three quarters seen once; the top ten hold about 40%. This TCR derives from a man aged 35-49 years with active or convalescent COVID-19. The sequenced sample was peripheral blood.

As DNA, the CDR3 is TGTGCCAGCTCCGGGCGGGGTGAGCAGTTCTTC. Translation gives CASSGRGEQFF. The chain employs TRBV18 and TRBJ2-1; perhaps TRBD2 as D (6 bases). The ends were cut back, 6 bases at V and 9 bases at J, with 9 bases in the middle. Germline V lookup: CDR1 KGHSH, CDR2 LQKENI. The CDR3 sequence is 11 residues long.